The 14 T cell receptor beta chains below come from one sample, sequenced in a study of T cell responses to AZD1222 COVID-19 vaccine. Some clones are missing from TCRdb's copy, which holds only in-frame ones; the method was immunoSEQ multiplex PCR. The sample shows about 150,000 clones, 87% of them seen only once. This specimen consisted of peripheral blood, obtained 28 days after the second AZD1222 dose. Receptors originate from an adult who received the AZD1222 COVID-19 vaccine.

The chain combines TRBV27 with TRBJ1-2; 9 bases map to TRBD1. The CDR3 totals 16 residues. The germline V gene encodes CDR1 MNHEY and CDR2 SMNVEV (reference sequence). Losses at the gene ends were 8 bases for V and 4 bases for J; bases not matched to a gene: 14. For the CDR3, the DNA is TGTGCCAGCGGCTCCATAGGGGACAGGGCCCTCTATGGCTACACCTTC. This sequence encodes CASGSIGDRALYGYTF.

The DNA for the CDR3 is TGTGCCAGCAACCTAGGGGACCCCTGGAGAGAGCAGTACTTC. Translation gives CASNLGDPWREQYF. The chain joins TRBV6-5 to TRBJ2-7; D may correspond to TRBD1 or TRBD2 (5 bases each). The CDR3 sequence is 14 residues long. Trimming took off 7 bases at V and 7 bases at J, with 20 bases between the two ends. Germline lookup yields CDR1 MNHEY and CDR2 SVGAGI.

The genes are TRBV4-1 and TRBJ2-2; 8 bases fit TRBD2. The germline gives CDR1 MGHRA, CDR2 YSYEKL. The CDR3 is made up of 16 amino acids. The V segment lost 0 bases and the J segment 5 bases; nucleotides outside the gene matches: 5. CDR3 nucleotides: TGCGCCAGCAGCCAAGAACGGGGGGGCTGGACCGGGGAGCTGTTTTTT. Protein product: CASSQERGGWTGELFF.

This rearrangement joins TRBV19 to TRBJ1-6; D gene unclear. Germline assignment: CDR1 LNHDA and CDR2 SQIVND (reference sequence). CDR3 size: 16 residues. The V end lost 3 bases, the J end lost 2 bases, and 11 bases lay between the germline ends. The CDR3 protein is CASSIGSSTYNSPLHF. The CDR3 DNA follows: TGTGCCAGTAGTATTGGTTCCTCCACCTATAATTCACCCCTCCACTTT.

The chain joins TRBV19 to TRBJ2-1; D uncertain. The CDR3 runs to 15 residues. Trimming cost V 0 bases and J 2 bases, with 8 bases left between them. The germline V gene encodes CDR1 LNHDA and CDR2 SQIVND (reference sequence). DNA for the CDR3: TGTGCCAGTAGTATAGACCCGGGTACCTACAATGAGCAGTTCTTC. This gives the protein CASSIDPGTYNEQFF.

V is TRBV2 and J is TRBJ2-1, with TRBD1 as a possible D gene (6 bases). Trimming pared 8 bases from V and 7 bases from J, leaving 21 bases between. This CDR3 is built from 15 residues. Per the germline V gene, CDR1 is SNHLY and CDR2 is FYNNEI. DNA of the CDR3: TGTGCCAGCGAGGGGGAGCTAGTGAGGCAGAATGAGCAGTTCTTC. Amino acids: CASEGELVRQNEQFF.

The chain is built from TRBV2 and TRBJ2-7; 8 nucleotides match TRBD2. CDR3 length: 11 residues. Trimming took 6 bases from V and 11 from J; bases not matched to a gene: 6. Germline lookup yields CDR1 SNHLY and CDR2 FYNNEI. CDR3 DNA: TGTGCCAGCAGCGCCGGGACTAGGGAGTACTTC. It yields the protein CASSAGTREYF.

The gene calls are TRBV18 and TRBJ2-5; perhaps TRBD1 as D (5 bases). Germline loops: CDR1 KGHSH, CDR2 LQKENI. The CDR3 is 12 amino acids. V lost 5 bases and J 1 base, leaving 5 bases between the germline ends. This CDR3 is CASSGAQETQYF. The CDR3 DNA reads TGTGCCAGCTCAGGGGCCCAAGAGACCCAGTACTTC.

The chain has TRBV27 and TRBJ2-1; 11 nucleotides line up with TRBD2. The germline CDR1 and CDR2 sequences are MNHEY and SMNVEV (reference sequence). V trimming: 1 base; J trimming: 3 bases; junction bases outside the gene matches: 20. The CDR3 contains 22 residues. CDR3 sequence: CASSLCPVAGGLSLNYYNEQFF. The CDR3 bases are TGTGCCAGCAGTTTATGCCCCGTAGCGGGGGGGCTATCTCTAAATTACTACAATGAGCAGTTCTTC.

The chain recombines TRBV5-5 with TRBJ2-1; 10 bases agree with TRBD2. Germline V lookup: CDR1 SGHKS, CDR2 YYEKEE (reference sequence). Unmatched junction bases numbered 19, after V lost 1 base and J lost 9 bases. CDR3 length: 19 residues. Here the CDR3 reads CASSLWVRQGLARLGEQFF. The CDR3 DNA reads TGTGCCAGCAGCTTGTGGGTGCGCCAGGGACTAGCGAGGTTGGGTGAGCAGTTCTTC.

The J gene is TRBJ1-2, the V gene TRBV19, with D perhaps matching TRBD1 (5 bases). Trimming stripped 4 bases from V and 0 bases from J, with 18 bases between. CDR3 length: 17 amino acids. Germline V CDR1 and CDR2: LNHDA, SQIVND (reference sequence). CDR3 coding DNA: TGTGCCAGTAGTACCCCCTGGGACGGAAACCCTAACTATGGCTACACCTTC. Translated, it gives CASSTPWDGNPNYGYTF.

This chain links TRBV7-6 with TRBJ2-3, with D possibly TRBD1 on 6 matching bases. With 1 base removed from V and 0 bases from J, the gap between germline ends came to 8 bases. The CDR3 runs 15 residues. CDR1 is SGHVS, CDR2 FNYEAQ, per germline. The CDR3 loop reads CASSLGQVSTDTQYF. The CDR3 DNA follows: TGTGCCAGCAGCTTAGGACAGGTTAGCACAGATACGCAGTATTTT.

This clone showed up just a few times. CDR3 bases: TGTGCCAGCAGTTTCCGGGACAGGGGAGCTGAAGCTTTCTTT. It encodes CASSFRDRGAEAFF. The chain links TRBV27 to TRBJ1-1, with TRBD1 matching over 10 bases. V gave up 3 bases and J gave up 6 bases; unmatched junction bases: 4. The CDR3 is 14 amino acids. Germline-derived CDR1 and CDR2 are MNHEY and SMNVEV (reference sequence).

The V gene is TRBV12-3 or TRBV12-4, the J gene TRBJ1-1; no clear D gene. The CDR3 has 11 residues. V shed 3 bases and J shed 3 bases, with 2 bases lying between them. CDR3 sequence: CASSFDTEAFF. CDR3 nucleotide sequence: TGTGCCAGCAGTTTTGACACTGAAGCTTTCTTT.